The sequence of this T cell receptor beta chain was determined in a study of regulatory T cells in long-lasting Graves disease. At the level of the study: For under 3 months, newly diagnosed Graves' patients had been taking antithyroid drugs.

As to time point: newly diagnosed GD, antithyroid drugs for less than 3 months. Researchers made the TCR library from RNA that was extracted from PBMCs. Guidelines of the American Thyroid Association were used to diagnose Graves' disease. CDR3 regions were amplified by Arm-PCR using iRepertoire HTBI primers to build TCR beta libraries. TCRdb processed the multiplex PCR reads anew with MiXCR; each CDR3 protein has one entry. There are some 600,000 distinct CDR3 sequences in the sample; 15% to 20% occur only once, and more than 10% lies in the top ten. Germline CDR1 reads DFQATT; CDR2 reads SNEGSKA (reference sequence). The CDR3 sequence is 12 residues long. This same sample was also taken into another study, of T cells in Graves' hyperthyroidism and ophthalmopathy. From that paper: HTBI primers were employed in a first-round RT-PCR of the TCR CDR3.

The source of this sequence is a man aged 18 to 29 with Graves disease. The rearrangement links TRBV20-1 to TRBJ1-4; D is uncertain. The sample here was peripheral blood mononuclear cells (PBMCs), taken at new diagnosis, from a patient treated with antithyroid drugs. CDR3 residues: CSLQATNEKLFF. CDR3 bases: TGCAGCTTACAAGCAACTAATGAAAAACTGTTTTTT.